The 30 T cell receptor beta chains listed next were all sequenced from one sample in a study of T cell changes during pregnancy in multiple sclerosis. Clones were read by immunoSEQ multiplex PCR, and TCRdb kept only the in-frame ones, dropping some. The table lists approximately 80,000 clones, just over 90% of them singletons. Source: peripheral blood, taken in the second trimester of pregnancy. The origin of the receptors is a female donor in good health, enrolled as a control in a pregnancy study.

The chain is built from TRBV7-9 and TRBJ2-1, with D unresolved. Germline V gene data show CDR1 as SEHNR and CDR2 as FQNEAQ (reference sequence). The V and J ends lost 10 bases and 10 bases respectively, with 14 bases between them. The CDR3 runs 11 residues. DNA of the CDR3: TGTGCCACCGTCCCCACTTCAGAGCAGTTCTTC. It codes for CATVPTSEQFF.

The genes are TRBV5-1 and TRBJ2-1, with a tentative D call TRBD2 (6 bases). The CDR3 is made up of 15 amino acids. Germline CDR1 is SGHRS and CDR2 is YFSETQ. V lost 6 bases to trimming and J lost 0 bases, with 13 bases between them. Here the CDR3 reads CASTMDGSSYNEQFF. The CDR3 region has the DNA TGCGCCAGCACAATGGACGGGAGCTCCTACAATGAGCAGTTCTTC.

The chain carries TRBV18 and TRBJ1-1, with 9 bases identical to TRBD1. The germline CDR1 and CDR2 sequences are KGHSH and LQKENI. The ends lost 5 bases at V and 4 bases at J; junction bases unmatched: 5. This CDR3 is built from 14 residues. The chain's CDR3 is CASSRGQGSTEAFF. CDR3 nucleotide sequence: TGTGCCAGCTCAAGGGGACAGGGAAGCACTGAAGCTTTCTTT.

The CDR3 here is CASSLGSFAGIMNTEAFF. CDR3 nucleotide sequence: TGTGCCAGCAGCTTAGGGTCTTTTGCGGGTATAATGAACACTGAAGCTTTCTTT. This chain uses TRBV7-8 with TRBJ1-1; D is uncertain. In germline, CDR1 is SGHVS, CDR2 FQNEAQ. The CDR3 loop spans 18 amino acids. Trimming took off 1 base at V and 0 bases at J, with 18 bases between the two ends. Drawing the rest from reference TRBV7-8 and TRBJ1-1, the complete variable domain is GAGVSQSPRYKVAKRGQDVALRCDPISGHVSLFWYQQALGQGPEFLTYFQNEAQLDKSGLPSDRFFAERPEGSVSTLKIQRTQQEDSAVYLCASSLGSFAGIMNTEAFFGQGTRLTVV.

This clone is a singleton in its sample. The V call is TRBV25-1, the J call TRBJ2-3; 8 bases align to TRBD2. The germline CDR1 and CDR2 sequences are MGHDK and SYGVNS. CDR3 length equals 15 residues. The junction had 6 bases not matched to a gene; V was cut back by 6 bases and J by 1 base. The CDR3 bases are TGTGCCAGCAGGGCCCCTAGCGGGTGCACAGATACGCAGTATTTT. This sequence encodes CASRAPSGCTDTQYF.

This clone was seen once. The V gene is TRBV7-6, the J gene TRBJ2-2; D remains unclear. V lost 0 bases and J 6 bases, leaving 5 bases between the germline ends. Germline V gene data show CDR1 as SGHVS and CDR2 as FNYEAQ. This CDR3 is built from 13 residues. The CDR3 is CASSLAQAGELFF. CDR3 sequence (DNA): TGTGCCAGCAGCTTAGCGCAGGCCGGGGAGCTGTTTTTT.

The V and J genes are TRBV19 and TRBJ2-5; TRBD2 agrees at 7 bases. The V and J ends lost 4 bases and 5 bases, in that order; junction bases with no gene match: 7. There are 14 residues in the CDR3. Germline CDR1 and CDR2: LNHDA and SQIVND (reference sequence). The chain's CDR3 is CASSTGTNRETQYF. DNA for the CDR3: TGTGCCAGTAGTACCGGGACTAATCGGGAGACCCAGTACTTC.

The DNA of the CDR3 is TGTGCCAGCAGTTCAAGGGGGCCGGCAGATACGCAGTATTTT. This translates into CASSSRGPADTQYF. The chain uses TRBV27 and TRBJ2-3, with 7 bases fitting TRBD1. The CDR3 has 14 residues. The V segment lost 4 bases and the J segment 4 bases; nucleotides outside the gene matches: 5. From germline, CDR1 is MNHEY and CDR2 SMNVEV (reference sequence).

The chain has TRBV19 and TRBJ1-2; 8 nucleotides line up with TRBD1. Germline CDR1 reads LNHDA; CDR2 reads SQIVND (reference sequence). V was pared by 6 bases and J by 8 bases, with 14 bases of the junction left unmatched. The CDR3 consists of 15 residues. DNA of the CDR3: TGTGCCAGTAGGGGTCTGGACAGGGTAATAGTGGGCTACACCTTC. Its translation: CASRGLDRVIVGYTF.

The rearrangement uses TRBV7-9 and TRBJ2-7, with D maybe TRBD1 (5 bases). The CDR3 spans 15 residues. The V gene's germline CDR1 is SEHNR and CDR2 FQNEAQ (reference sequence). V lost 2 bases and J 1 base, leaving 12 bases between the germline ends. CDR3 bases: TGTGCCAGCAGCTTACCCCGACAGAAATCCTACGAGCAGTACTTC. Residues: CASSLPRQKSYEQYF. Looking up the rest from reference TRBV7-9 and TRBJ2-7 gives the full variable domain: DTGVSQNPRHKITKRGQNVTFRCDPISEHNRLYWYRQTLGQGPEFLTYFQNEAQLEKSRLLSDRFSAERPKGSFSTLEIQRTEQGDSAMYLCASSLPRQKSYEQYFGPGTRLTVT.

V and J are TRBV13 and TRBJ2-2; weak D call: TRBD1 (6 bases). V lost 5 bases, J lost 5 bases, and 15 bases lay in between. Germline V gene sequence: CDR1 PRHDT, CDR2 FYEKMQ (reference sequence). The CDR3 extends over 15 amino acids. The CDR3 nucleotides are TGTGCCAGCAGCAGCGATCGACAGGTAACCGGGGAGCTGTTTTTT. Translated, it gives CASSSDRQVTGELFF. Drawing the rest from reference TRBV13 and TRBJ2-2, the complete variable domain is AAGVIQSPRHLIKEKRETATLKCYPIPRHDTVYWYQQGPGQDPQFLISFYEKMQSDKGSIPDRFSAQQFSDYHSELNMSSLELGDSALYFCASSSDRQVTGELFFGEGSRLTVL.

This chain connects TRBV11-3 to TRBJ2-3; TRBD2 aligns across 8 bases. V shed 5 bases, J shed 1 base, and the junction held 5 bases outside the gene matches. In germline, CDR1 is SGHNT, CDR2 YENEEA. This CDR3 region has 15 residues. CDR3 in DNA: TGTGCCAGCAGCCAAGGACTAGCAGGCACAGATACGCAGTATTTT. Its protein is CASSQGLAGTDTQYF.

Here the CDR3 reads CASSPGQGAIMMGYTF. The CDR3, as DNA: TGTGCCAGCTCACCGGGACAGGGGGCGATCATGATGGGCTACACCTTC. The rearrangement joins TRBV18 to TRBJ1-2; TRBD1 matches 12 bases. Germline V lookup: CDR1 KGHSH, CDR2 LQKENI. CDR3 size: 16 residues. The V gene end was trimmed by 3 bases and the J gene end by 8 bases; junction bases not matched to a gene: 10.

The chain uses TRBV5-6 and TRBJ2-1, with TRBD2 identical over 9 bases. Germline CDR1 SGHDT, CDR2 YYEEEE. The CDR3 runs to 16 residues. V lost 0 bases, J lost 4 bases, and 5 bases stayed unmatched. The CDR3 coding sequence is TGTGCCAGCAGCTTGGGACTGACTAGCGGATACAATGAGCAGTTCTTC. The encoded protein is CASSLGLTSGYNEQFF.

This clone has just one count. The rearrangement uses TRBV30 and TRBJ2-5, with 9 bases lining up with TRBD2. This CDR3 spans 13 amino acids. Per germline, CDR1 GTSNPN and CDR2 SVGIG (reference sequence). V lost 3 bases to trimming and J lost 7 bases; unmatched junction nucleotides: 6. Written as DNA, the CDR3 is TGTGCCTGGAGAAAAGCGGGGGGAGGGACCCAGTACTTC. It specifies CAWRKAGGGTQYF.

In nucleotides, the CDR3 is TGTGCCAGCAGCCAAGGGACTAGCACCCCAGATACGCAGTATTTT. It translates to CASSQGTSTPDTQYF. J is TRBJ2-3 and V is TRBV14; 8 bases align to TRBD2. The junction had 4 bases not matched to a gene; V was cut back by 1 base and J by 4 bases. The germline V gene encodes CDR1 SGHDN and CDR2 FVKESK. The CDR3 loop spans 15 amino acids.

V usage is TRBV5-1 and J usage is TRBJ1-1; D ambiguous. The CDR3 is 15 amino acids. The germline gives CDR1 SGHRS, CDR2 YFSETQ. The germline V and J ends were trimmed by 2 bases and 1 base, with 12 bases remaining between them. CDR3 loop: CASSFGPGGNTEAFF. The DNA of the CDR3 is TGCGCCAGCAGCTTCGGCCCGGGAGGGAACACTGAAGCTTTCTTT.

The genes are TRBV7-2 and TRBJ2-5, with 9 bases that match TRBD1. The CDR3 contains 14 residues. Germline lookup yields CDR1 SGHTA and CDR2 FQGNSA. The junction had 2 bases not matched to a gene; V was cut back by 3 bases and J by 3 bases. The CDR3 DNA sequence: TGTGCCAGCAGCTTTCGGACAGGGGAAGAGACCCAGTACTTC. Its translation is CASSFRTGEETQYF. Together with reference TRBV7-2 and TRBJ2-5, the CDR3 gives the full variable domain: GAGVSQSPSNKVTEKGKDVELRCDPISGHTALYWYRQSLGQGLEFLIYFQGNSAPDKSGLPSDRFSAERTGGSVSTLTIQRTQQEDSAVYLCASSFRTGEETQYFGPGTRLLVL.

The CDR3 protein is CATDAEGETNEKLFF. As DNA, the CDR3 is TGTGCCACCGACGCTGAGGGGGAAACTAATGAAAAACTGTTTTTT. The chain carries TRBV19 and TRBJ1-4; D is possibly TRBD1 (6 bases). Germline V gene sequence: CDR1 LNHDA, CDR2 SQIVND (reference sequence). This CDR3 contains 15 residues. Trimming stripped 10 bases from V and 1 base from J, with 16 bases between.

The rearrangement uses TRBV7-3 and TRBJ2-3; 10 bases agree with TRBD2. This CDR3 contains 16 residues. Trimming at V came to 4 bases and at J to 2 bases, leaving 6 bases not matched to a gene. The V gene's germline CDR1 is SGHTA and CDR2 FQGTGA. The CDR3 DNA sequence: TGTGCCAGCAGCTATGGGACTAGCGATTACACAGATACGCAGTATTTT. Amino acid sequence: CASSYGTSDYTDTQYF.

The chain is built from TRBV11-2 and TRBJ1-2, with 8 bases matching TRBD1. V trimming: 4 bases; J trimming: 4 bases; junction bases outside the gene matches: 11. The CDR3 spans 16 residues. CDR1 is SGHAT and CDR2 is FQNNGV in the germline V gene. CDR3 residues: CASSSPTATGAYGYTF. The CDR3 nucleotides are TGTGCCAGCAGCTCACCAACCGCGACAGGGGCCTATGGCTACACCTTC.

The V call is TRBV11-3, the J call TRBJ2-2, with 7 bases lining up with TRBD2. The germline V gene has CDR1 SGHNT and CDR2 YENEEA. V lost 6 bases to trimming and J lost 1 base; unmatched junction nucleotides: 2. The CDR3 runs to 14 residues. The CDR3 protein is CASRQRGNTGELFF. CDR3 bases: TGTGCCAGCAGGCAGCGGGGGAACACCGGGGAGCTGTTTTTT.

The rearrangement joins TRBV19 to TRBJ1-2, with D perhaps matching TRBD1 (5 bases). Germline CDR1 and CDR2: LNHDA and SQIVND (reference sequence). Trimming pared 5 bases from V and 8 bases from J, leaving 18 bases between. The CDR3 has 14 residues. The CDR3 bases are TGTGCCAGTAGTCCCCGACAGTCCTTGCGGGGCTACACCTTC. Translating it yields CASSPRQSLRGYTF.

The genes are TRBV4-3 and TRBJ1-5, with 9 bases lining up with TRBD1. The V gene end was trimmed by 0 bases and the J gene end by 0 bases; junction bases not matched to a gene: 9. The CDR3 runs 19 residues. Per the germline V gene, CDR1 is LGHNA and CDR2 is YSLEER. This CDR3 reads CASSQDWDRVFYSNQPQHF. CDR3 DNA sequence: TGCGCCAGCAGCCAAGACTGGGACAGGGTCTTCTATAGCAATCAGCCCCAGCATTTT.

The chain links TRBV4-2 to TRBJ1-2; D is possibly TRBD1 (5 bases). This CDR3 contains 15 residues. Per the germline V gene, CDR1 is LGHNA and CDR2 is YNFKEQ. Trimming shortened V by 1 base and J by 3 bases, and 12 bases separated the two germline ends. Here the CDR3 DNA reads TGTGCCAGCAGCCAAGCTAAGGGGATGGACTATGGCTACACCTTC. Translation gives CASSQAKGMDYGYTF.

This sequence joins TRBV4-3 and TRBJ2-5, with D perhaps matching TRBD1 (5 bases). The CDR3 runs to 16 residues. V was clipped by 0 bases and J by 2 bases, with 13 bases between them. CDR1 and CDR2 from the germline V gene are LGHNA and YSLEER. In DNA, the CDR3 is TGCGCCAGCAGCCAAGAGGTTAGGCCAGGGCAAGAGACCCAGTACTTC. Protein: CASSQEVRPGQETQYF.

The V gene is TRBV6-6, the J gene TRBJ1-2; 11 bases align to TRBD1. The germline V gene encodes CDR1 MNHNY and CDR2 SVGAGI (reference sequence). With V trimmed by 5 bases and J by 4 bases, 9 bases remained unmatched. This CDR3 has 16 residues. In DNA, the CDR3 is TGTGCCAGCAGTCAAAGTCCCGGGACAGGGGGCTATGGCTACACCTTC. This codes for CASSQSPGTGGYGYTF.

CDR3 protein: CASSLTGTGGDTQYF. In DNA form, the CDR3 reads TGTGCCAGCAGCTTAACTGGGACAGGGGGAGATACGCAGTATTTT. The chain couples TRBV7-9 to TRBJ2-3, with 11 bases aligning to TRBD1. CDR1 is SEHNR and CDR2 is FQNEAQ in the germline V gene (reference sequence). This CDR3 region has 15 residues. Unmatched junction bases numbered 3, after V lost 2 bases and J lost 5 bases. Full variable domain (remainder filled in from reference TRBV7-9 and TRBJ2-3): DTGVSQNPRHKITKRGQNVTFRCDPISEHNRLYWYRQTLGQGPEFLTYFQNEAQLEKSRLLSDRFSAERPKGSFSTLEIQRTEQGDSAMYLCASSLTGTGGDTQYFGPGTRLTVL.

This chain uses TRBV2 with TRBJ2-2; TRBD1 matches 7 bases. J gave up 1 base and V 3 bases, and 11 bases lay outside the gene matches. Germline-derived CDR1 and CDR2 are SNHLY and FYNNEI. This CDR3 region has 18 residues. In nucleotides, the CDR3 is TGTGCCAGCAGTGACCCCTTCCCGGGACAGAGGAACACCGGGGAGCTGTTTTTT. Translated, it gives CASSDPFPGQRNTGELFF.

This chain joins TRBV28 and TRBJ1-2; 8 bases match TRBD1. The CDR3 has 14 residues. Unmatched junction bases numbered 9, after V lost 10 bases and J lost 2 bases. Germline values: CDR1 MDHEN, CDR2 SYDVKM. CDR3 coding DNA: TGTGCCATCCCGACAGGGGACGTAAACTATGGCTACACCTTC. It codes for CAIPTGDVNYGYTF.